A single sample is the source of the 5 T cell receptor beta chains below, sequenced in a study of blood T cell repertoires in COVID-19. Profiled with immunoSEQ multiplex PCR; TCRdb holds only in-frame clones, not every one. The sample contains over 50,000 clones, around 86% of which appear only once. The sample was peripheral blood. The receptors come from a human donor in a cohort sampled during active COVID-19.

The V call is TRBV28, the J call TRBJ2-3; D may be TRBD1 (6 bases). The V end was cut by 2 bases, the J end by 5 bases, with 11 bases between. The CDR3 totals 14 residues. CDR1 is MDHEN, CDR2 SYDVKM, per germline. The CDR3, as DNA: TGTGCCAGCAGTTTAGCAGGGGAACGAGATACGCAGTATTTT. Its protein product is CASSLAGERDTQYF.

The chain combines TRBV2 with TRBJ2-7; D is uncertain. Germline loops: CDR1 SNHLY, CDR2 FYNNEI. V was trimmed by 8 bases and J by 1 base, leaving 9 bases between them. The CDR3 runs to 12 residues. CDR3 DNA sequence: TGTGCCAGCCGGGTCTTATCCTACGAGCAGTACTTC. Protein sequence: CASRVLSYEQYF.

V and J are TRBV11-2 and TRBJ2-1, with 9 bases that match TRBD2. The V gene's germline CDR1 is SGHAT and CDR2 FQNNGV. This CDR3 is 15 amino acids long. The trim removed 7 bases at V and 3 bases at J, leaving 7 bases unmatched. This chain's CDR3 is CASTFSGGFYNEQFF. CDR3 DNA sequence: TGTGCCAGCACCTTTAGCGGGGGCTTCTACAATGAGCAGTTCTTC.

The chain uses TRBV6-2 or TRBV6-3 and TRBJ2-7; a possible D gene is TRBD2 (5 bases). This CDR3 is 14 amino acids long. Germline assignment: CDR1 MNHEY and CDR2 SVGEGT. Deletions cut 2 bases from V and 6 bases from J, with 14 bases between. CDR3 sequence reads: CASSYPSFSVEQYF. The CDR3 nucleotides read TGTGCCAGCAGTTACCCCTCGTTTAGCGTCGAGCAGTACTTC.

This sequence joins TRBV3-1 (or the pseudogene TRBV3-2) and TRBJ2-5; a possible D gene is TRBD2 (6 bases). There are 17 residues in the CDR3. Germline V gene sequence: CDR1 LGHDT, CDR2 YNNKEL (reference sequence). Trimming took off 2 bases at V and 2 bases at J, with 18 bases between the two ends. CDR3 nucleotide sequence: TGTGCCAGCAGCCAAACTAGCTCCCCCTTGGGGCAAGAGACCCAGTACTTC. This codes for CASSQTSSPLGQETQYF.